The 20 T cell receptor beta chains below come from one sample, sequenced in a study of blood T cell repertoires in COVID-19. Measured with immunoSEQ multiplex PCR; TCRdb has only the in-frame clones, and not every one. The table shows 200,000 or so clones, with around 87% occurring only once. The sequencing input was PBMCs or T cells enriched from blood (not recorded which). Every receptor here comes from a man aged 30 to 45 in a cohort exposed to, infected with or recovered from COVID-19 (not recorded which).

This clone was found a few times. CDR3 region: CASSHSPTGGNTIYF. The CDR3 DNA follows: TGCGCCAGCAGCCACAGCCCCACAGGGGGAAACACCATATATTTT. The chain employs TRBV4-1 and TRBJ1-3; a possible D gene is TRBD1 (6 bases). Germline V gene lookup returns CDR1 MGHRA and CDR2 YSYEKL. V dropped 3 bases and J dropped 4 bases, with 13 bases sitting between them. The CDR3 is made up of 15 amino acids.

The rearrangement uses TRBV9 and TRBJ1-2, with 8 bases aligning to TRBD1. The CDR3 sequence is 16 residues long. The J segment lost 2 bases and the V segment lost 3 bases, leaving 9 bases of the junction unmatched. Germline V CDR1 and CDR2: SGDLS, YYNGEE. CDR3 region: CASSGGDHRGNYGYTF. The CDR3 coding sequence is TGTGCCAGCAGCGGCGGGGACCACAGGGGGAACTATGGCTACACCTTC. The variable domain in full, completed from reference TRBV9 and TRBJ1-2, reads DSGVTQTPKHLITATGQRVTLRCSPRSGDLSVYWYQQSLDQGLQFLIQYYNGEERAKGNILERFSAQQFPDLHSELNLSSLELGDSALYFCASSGGDHRGNYGYTFGSGTRLTVV.

V is TRBV5-4 and J is TRBJ2-7, with 10 bases lining up with TRBD2. Germline lookup yields CDR1 SGHNT and CDR2 YYREEE (reference sequence). This CDR3 has 15 amino acids. V gave up 1 base and J gave up 2 bases; unmatched junction bases: 3. The CDR3 DNA reads TGTGCCAGCAGCTTGTTCACTAGCGGGGCCTACGAGCAGTACTTC. It encodes CASSLFTSGAYEQYF.

The chain has TRBV27 and TRBJ1-1; unclear D gene. CDR3 length equals 15 residues. Germline lookup yields CDR1 MNHEY and CDR2 SMNVEV (reference sequence). V gave up 3 bases and J gave up 3 bases, with 14 bases separating them. The CDR3 DNA sequence: TGTGCCAGCAGTTTCTCTAGCTTGAGGGACACTGAAGCTTTCTTT. Translation: CASSFSSLRDTEAFF.

The chain recombines TRBV14 with TRBJ1-2; D is undetermined. V shed 6 bases and J shed 3 bases, with 11 bases lying between them. The CDR3 sequence is 13 residues long. Germline-derived CDR1 and CDR2 are SGHDN and FVKESK. The CDR3 region is CASRSGQDYGYTF. The DNA of the CDR3 is TGTGCCAGCAGGTCTGGGCAGGACTATGGCTACACCTTC. Looking up the rest from reference TRBV14 and TRBJ1-2 gives the full variable domain: EAGVTQFPSHSVIEKGQTVTLRCDPISGHDNLYWYRRVMGKEIKFLLHFVKESKQDESGMPNNRFLAERTGGTYSTLKVQPAELEDSGVYFCASRSGQDYGYTFGSGTRLTVV.

The gene calls are TRBV6-2 or TRBV6-3 and TRBJ2-5, with D perhaps TRBD2 (6 bases). The CDR3 contains 19 residues. Trimming took 0 bases from V and 3 from J, leaving 23 bases between them. Germline CDR1 is MNHEY and CDR2 is SVGEGT. The CDR3 DNA sequence: TGTGCCAGCAGTTACTCTATCCTTGGGGAGGCCCTCCCCAAAGAGACCCAGTACTTC. Translating it yields CASSYSILGEALPKETQYF.

This sequence joins TRBV19 and TRBJ2-5; 8 nucleotides match TRBD1. Trimming cost V 3 bases and J 5 bases; bases outside gene matches: 8. The CDR3 covers 15 residues. The V gene's germline CDR1 is LNHDA and CDR2 SQIVND (reference sequence). The CDR3 DNA reads as TGTGCCAGTAGTATTGACAGGGGCTTTCGGGAGACCCAGTACTTC. This gives the protein CASSIDRGFRETQYF.

This rearrangement joins TRBV7-6 to TRBJ1-1; D unresolved. V lost 5 bases, J lost 4 bases, and 14 bases lay in between. Germline V gene sequence: CDR1 SGHVS, CDR2 FNYEAQ. This CDR3 region has 14 residues. The DNA of the CDR3 is TGTGCCAGCAGCGGAGGAGGTGTGGCCACTGAAGCTTTCTTT. This translates into CASSGGGVATEAFF.

This chain uses TRBV27 with TRBJ1-2; D gene ambiguous. V was trimmed by 5 bases and J by 4 bases, leaving 17 bases between them. From germline, CDR1 is MNHEY and CDR2 SMNVEV (reference sequence). The CDR3 contains 15 residues. CDR3 DNA: TGTGCCAGCAGTCCGGACCTTGAGGGCTTCTATGGCTACACCTTC. Translated, it gives CASSPDLEGFYGYTF.

The CDR3 DNA reads as TGTGCCAGCAGCGCCTCCCGTCTCGGGCCGGGGGTGGAGGAAAAACTGTTTTTT. It translates to CASSASRLGPGVEEKLFF. The gene calls are TRBV9 and TRBJ1-4, with D possibly TRBD1 on 5 matching bases. Germline CDR1 SGDLS, CDR2 YYNGEE. V lost 3 bases and J 8 bases, leaving 26 bases between the germline ends. There are 18 residues in the CDR3.

The chain recombines TRBV27 with TRBJ2-1, with 14 bases aligning to TRBD2. The V segment lost 10 bases and the J segment 10 bases; nucleotides outside the gene matches: 18. The CDR3 has 17 residues. The germline V gene has CDR1 MNHEY and CDR2 SMNVEV (reference sequence). The CDR3 nucleotides are TGTGCCACCAAAAAGAGTGGGACTAGCGGGAGCCTCAGCGAGCAGTTCTTC. This codes for CATKKSGTSGSLSEQFF.

The chain recombines TRBV28 with TRBJ1-2; 7 bases agree with TRBD1. The CDR3 length is 16 residues. V dropped 8 bases and J dropped 4; count of bases not matched to a gene: 16. Germline loops: CDR1 MDHEN, CDR2 SYDVKM. The CDR3 spells CASGGTMGRGAYGYTF. The CDR3 bases are TGTGCCAGCGGAGGTACGATGGGCAGGGGGGCCTATGGCTACACCTTC.

The chain combines TRBV14 with TRBJ2-1, with 7 bases fitting TRBD1. J was trimmed by 5 bases and V by 4 bases; bases with no gene match: 14. CDR3 length equals 17 residues. Germline CDR1 reads SGHDN; CDR2 reads FVKESK. Here the CDR3 DNA reads TGTGCCAGCAGCCCAAGACTCCGGGACAGAAGAAACAATGAGCAGTTCTTC. It translates to CASSPRLRDRRNNEQFF. The variable domain in full, completed from reference TRBV14 and TRBJ2-1, reads EAGVTQFPSHSVIEKGQTVTLRCDPISGHDNLYWYRRVMGKEIKFLLHFVKESKQDESGMPNNRFLAERTGGTYSTLKVQPAELEDSGVYFCASSPRLRDRRNNEQFFGPGTRLTVL.

The chain employs TRBV10-3 and TRBJ1-2; a weak D match, TRBD1 (5 bases). Trimming left V 6 bases short and J 4 bases short, with 18 bases between. CDR3 length equals 15 residues. CDR1 ENHRY and CDR2 SYGVKD come from the germline V gene. CDR3 sequence: CAIRAGIEGAYGYTF. Here the CDR3 DNA reads TGTGCCATCAGAGCAGGGATCGAAGGGGCCTATGGCTACACCTTC.

The chain links TRBV5-5 to TRBJ2-2; D is undetermined. Germline lookup yields CDR1 SGHKS and CDR2 YYEKEE (reference sequence). Trimming cost V 0 bases and J 0 bases, with 21 bases left between them. This CDR3 has 20 amino acids. The CDR3 sequence: CASSLDPIIEALANTGELFF. The CDR3 DNA is TGTGCCAGCAGCTTGGACCCCATCATTGAGGCGCTCGCGAACACCGGGGAGCTGTTTTTT.

This chain connects TRBV19 to TRBJ2-1; 8 bases fit TRBD1. V trimming: 5 bases; J trimming: 6 bases; junction bases outside the gene matches: 9. The CDR3 is 15 residues long. CDR1 and CDR2 from the germline V gene are LNHDA and SQIVND (reference sequence). The CDR3 region has the DNA TGTGCCAGTAGTGAACGGACAGGGTCTATCAATGAGCAGTTCTTC. Translated: CASSERTGSINEQFF.

The CDR3: CASSSTGYYYGYTF. CDR3 nucleotide sequence: TGTGCCAGCAGTTCTACAGGTTACTACTATGGCTACACCTTC. The J gene is TRBJ1-2, the V gene TRBV27, with D perhaps matching TRBD1 (5 bases). CDR3 length: 14 residues. The germline V gene encodes CDR1 MNHEY and CDR2 SMNVEV (reference sequence). Trimming took 4 bases from V and 3 from J, leaving 12 bases between them.

This clone was seen more than once but under ten times. J is TRBJ2-2 and V is TRBV28; D possibly corresponds to TRBD1 (6 bases). V gave up 2 bases and J gave up 7 bases, with 14 bases separating them. There are 15 residues in the CDR3. The germline gives CDR1 MDHEN, CDR2 SYDVKM. The CDR3 nucleotides are TGTGCCAGCAGTTTACCAGCAACAGGGCACGGGGAGCTGTTTTTT. Translated: CASSLPATGHGELFF.

V and J are TRBV11-1 and TRBJ1-1; D remains ambiguous. Trimming took off 6 bases at V and 1 base at J, with 18 bases between the two ends. This CDR3 contains 16 residues. Germline values: CDR1 SGHAT, CDR2 FQDESV (reference sequence). This chain's CDR3 is CASSFRGGLGNTEAFF. CDR3 DNA sequence: TGTGCCAGCAGTTTTCGAGGAGGGTTAGGGAACACTGAAGCTTTCTTT.

V and J are TRBV5-1 and TRBJ2-5, with 7 bases identical to TRBD2. Germline V gene data show CDR1 as SGHRS and CDR2 as YFSETQ. V lost 2 bases to trimming and J lost 10 bases; unmatched junction nucleotides: 11. This CDR3 contains 14 residues. The CDR3 sequence is CASSFSGGGEGQYF. CDR3 nucleotides: TGCGCCAGCAGCTTTTCTGGCGGCGGGGAGGGCCAGTACTTC.